The present T cell receptor beta chain was sequenced within a study of blood T cells in healthy people across ages. Notes on the study in general: Roughly linearly, TCR beta diversity per million T cells fell as age increased. The study found more naive CD4+ cells and higher diversity in long-lived than aged donors.

Comments on this clonotype: Its specificity is not known.

Each sample yielded at least 6 million isolated PBMCs. Then a second PCR, running roughly 6 to 12 cycles, was carried out with a sample-barcoded 5' primer and a J-beta primer mix. TCRdb used MiXCR to reprocess the 5' RACE reads, holding one entry per CDR3 protein. The sample carries 1.5 million to 2 million distinct CDR3 sequences, 40% to 55% recorded once. Trimming cost V 10 bases and J 0 bases; bases outside gene matches: 11. In germline, CDR1 is SNHLY, CDR2 FYNNEI. This CDR3 spans 16 amino acids. This sequence originates from a woman aged 35 to 49 in good health. Sequenced: blood. The chain links TRBV2 to TRBJ2-3; TRBD2 matches 9 bases. This CDR3 reads CANRALAGPSTDTQYF. The CDR3 DNA reads as TGTGCCAACAGAGCCCTAGCGGGGCCTAGCACAGATACGCAGTATTTT.